This T cell receptor (beta chain) was obtained from a study of T cells expressing NK-cell markers. Across the study: The study sequenced eight donors, seven HCMV-seropositive and one seronegative.

From its re-call of the 5' RACE reads, TCRdb lists each CDR3 protein once, without DNA. Seen in this sample are about half a million distinct CDR3 sequences; the ten most common clones hold almost 1.5%. On this clonotype itself: Its antigen is currently unknown.

Findings of the study overall: Top CD8+ clonotypes included the dominant CD3+CD56+NKG2C+ clonotypes in roughly 6 donors.

This CDR3 is 16 amino acids long. Germline values: CDR1 SGHVS, CDR2 FQNEAQ. The chain recombines TRBV7-8 with TRBJ2-2; there is no DNA to check the TCRdb D call of TRBD1. The receptor comes from a woman between 50 and 59 years old in good health. The sample comprised blood T cells: a sorted CD56 or NKG2C T cell subset, CD4+ or CD8+ T cells, or bulk PBMC T cells (not recorded which). Here the CDR3 reads CASSLRPTGLTGELFF.